This T cell receptor (beta chain) originates from a study of T cells in Graves' hyperthyroidism and ophthalmopathy. Findings of the study overall: Blood also carried most thyroid clonotypes expanded above 0.001.

The J segment lost 3 bases and the V segment lost 4 bases, leaving 8 bases of the junction unmatched. This CDR3 comprises 16 residues. Germline CDR1 is LGHDT and CDR2 is YNNKEL (reference sequence). The table lists this clonotype with many counts. Antigen unknown. The CDR3 regions of TCR beta were amplified from RNA transcripts. During a first-round RT-PCR of the TCR CDR3, the HTBI primer set was used. TCRdb processed the multiplex PCR reads anew with MiXCR; each CDR3 protein has one entry. The sample yields roughly 700,000 distinct CDR3 sequences, 15% to 20% seen once. Orbital computed tomography, thyroid ultrasound, serum thyroxine and TRAb, and clinical symptoms together informed the diagnoses.

This chain connects TRBV3-1 to TRBJ2-7; 11 bases agree with TRBD2. Sequenced sample: blood. This TCR was sampled from a man between 50 and 59 years old with Graves' hyperthyroidism. The CDR3 DNA follows: TGTGCCAGCAGCCCAACTCGACTAGCGGGGATCTACGAGCAGTACTTC. Translating gives CASSPTRLAGIYEQYF.